Below, 30 T cell receptor beta chains from the same sample are listed, as sequenced in a study of OX40 agonist ivuxolimab in advanced cancers. This table comes from immunoSEQ multiplex PCR, and its TCRdb copy is limited to in-frame clones, with some not included. This table has more than 45,000 clones, 91% appearing once. The sequences come from CD4+ or CD8+ T cells sorted from blood, collected in a trial of the OX40 agonist ivuxolimab. The receptor set was obtained from an adult with an advanced solid tumor such as melanoma, head and neck, liver or kidney cancer.

The chain recombines TRBV29-1 with TRBJ2-1; perhaps D is TRBD1 or TRBD2 (6 bases each). The CDR3 spans 14 residues. From germline, CDR1 is SQVTM and CDR2 ANQGSEA. The V and J ends lost 5 bases and 7 bases respectively, with 18 bases between them. CDR3: CSVIGGSQYNEQFF. The CDR3 DNA follows: TGCAGCGTTATCGGGGGCTCCCAATATAATGAGCAGTTCTTC.

The chain employs TRBV28 and TRBJ2-7; TRBD1 matches at 9 bases. The CDR3 length is 14 residues. CDR1 is MDHEN and CDR2 is SYDVKM in the germline V gene. V lost 2 bases and J lost 4; bases outside the gene matches: 3. The CDR3: CASSLVGTGYEQYF. The CDR3 nucleotides are TGTGCCAGCAGTTTAGTCGGGACAGGGTACGAGCAGTACTTC. Using reference TRBV28 and TRBJ2-7 for the parts outside the CDR3, the full variable domain is DVKVTQSSRYLVKRTGEKVFLECVQDMDHENMFWYRQDPGLGLRLIYFSYDVKMKEKGDIPEGYSVSREKKERFSLILESASTNQTSMYLCASSLVGTGYEQYFGPGTRLTVT.

The chain combines TRBV15 with TRBJ2-1; 7 nucleotides agree with TRBD2. Per germline, CDR1 LNHNV and CDR2 YYDKDF (reference sequence). The CDR3 is made up of 15 amino acids. The V segment lost 0 bases and the J segment 5 bases; nucleotides outside the gene matches: 4. CDR3 amino acids: CATSREAGLDNEQFF. CDR3 nucleotides: TGTGCCACCAGCAGAGAAGCGGGATTAGACAATGAGCAGTTCTTC.

The rearrangement links TRBV19 to TRBJ1-2; TRBD1 matches 9 bases. Germline V CDR1 and CDR2: LNHDA, SQIVND (reference sequence). This CDR3 comprises 15 residues. The V gene end was trimmed by 3 bases and the J gene end by 1 base; junction bases not matched to a gene: 3. The CDR3: CASSMGQGFNYGYTF. The CDR3 DNA follows: TGTGCCAGTAGTATGGGACAGGGTTTTAACTATGGCTACACCTTC.

The chain uses TRBV30 and TRBJ2-5; D may be TRBD2 (7 bases). The V gene lost 4 bases and the J gene lost 4 bases, with 19 bases spanning the gap. The CDR3 is made up of 15 amino acids. The germline V gene encodes CDR1 GTSNPN and CDR2 SVGIG (reference sequence). The CDR3 spells CAWIHPGASGETQYF. The CDR3 DNA reads TGTGCCTGGATACATCCGGGGGCTAGCGGAGAGACCCAGTACTTC.

This sequence joins TRBV4-1 and TRBJ2-1; 9 bases line up with TRBD2. The CDR3 spans 16 residues. Germline V CDR1 and CDR2: MGHRA, YSYEKL. The J segment lost 5 bases and the V segment lost 1 base, leaving 6 bases of the junction unmatched. The CDR3 coding sequence is TGCGCCAGCAGCCAAGCCCAGGGACTAGCCAACAATGAGCAGTTCTTC. This sequence encodes CASSQAQGLANNEQFF.

V gene TRBV14 combines with J gene TRBJ1-1; D remains unclear. This CDR3 is 14 amino acids long. V lost 0 bases and J lost 0, with 5 bases in between. Looked up from germline, CDR1 is SGHDN and CDR2 is FVKESK. Written as DNA, the CDR3 is TGTGCCAGCAGCCAAGATATGATGAACACTGAAGCTTTCTTT. The encoded protein is CASSQDMMNTEAFF.

The CDR3 DNA sequence: TGTGCCAGCAGTTCCCAGGGTAGCGGGCAGTACTTC. Amino acids: CASSSQGSGQYF. This rearrangement joins TRBV27 to TRBJ2-7, with D perhaps TRBD2 (6 bases). CDR1 and CDR2 from the germline V gene are MNHEY and SMNVEV (reference sequence). The CDR3 extends over 12 amino acids. Trimming took off 4 bases at V and 9 bases at J, with 13 bases between the two ends.

The J gene is TRBJ2-7, the V gene TRBV7-2, with D possibly matching TRBD2 (6 bases). The CDR3 is 12 amino acids. V was trimmed by 4 bases and J by 7 bases, leaving 11 bases between them. Per germline, CDR1 SGHTA and CDR2 FQGNSA. The CDR3 protein is CASSWDSGEQYF. The DNA of the CDR3 is TGTGCCAGCAGCTGGGACTCCGGGGAGCAGTACTTC.

The chain employs TRBV28 and TRBJ2-7; 9 nucleotides line up with TRBD1. The trim removed 0 bases at V and 7 bases at J, leaving 10 bases unmatched. The germline V gene has CDR1 MDHEN and CDR2 SYDVKM. This CDR3 is built from 16 residues. CDR3 sequence reads: CASSLWGQGSEGEQYF. The CDR3 DNA sequence: TGTGCCAGCAGTTTATGGGGACAGGGAAGCGAAGGGGAGCAGTACTTC. Using reference TRBV28 and TRBJ2-7 for the parts outside the CDR3, the full variable domain is DVKVTQSSRYLVKRTGEKVFLECVQDMDHENMFWYRQDPGLGLRLIYFSYDVKMKEKGDIPEGYSVSREKKERFSLILESASTNQTSMYLCASSLWGQGSEGEQYFGPGTRLTVT.

The chain employs TRBV19 and TRBJ2-2; TRBD2 aligns across 7 bases. The V and J ends lost 7 bases and 4 bases, in that order; junction bases with no gene match: 6. The CDR3 consists of 14 residues. CDR1 is LNHDA, CDR2 SQIVND, per germline (reference sequence). DNA for the CDR3: TGTGCCAGTAAGGCGCCGGGGGGCACCGGGGAGCTGTTTTTT. Its protein is CASKAPGGTGELFF.

This chain connects TRBV6-6 to TRBJ1-2; D possibly corresponds to TRBD1 (5 bases). Trimming shortened V by 0 bases and J by 4 bases, and 9 bases separated the two germline ends. The CDR3 has 14 amino acids. Germline lookup yields CDR1 MNHNY and CDR2 SVGAGI (reference sequence). The CDR3 spells CASSYSTGIYGYTF. CDR3 coding DNA: TGTGCCAGCAGTTACTCCACAGGAATCTATGGCTACACCTTC.

The V gene is TRBV9, the J gene TRBJ2-3; possible D gene TRBD2, 5 bases. Trimming removed 3 bases at V and 3 bases at J, with 14 bases between. CDR3 length equals 15 residues. Germline V lookup: CDR1 SGDLS, CDR2 YYNGEE. CDR3 amino acids: CASSAGSGGTDTQYF. In DNA form, the CDR3 reads TGTGCCAGCAGCGCGGGGTCTGGTGGGACAGATACGCAGTATTTT.

By frequency in the sample, this clone is medium-sized. The chain employs TRBV28 and TRBJ2-2; a weak D match, TRBD1 (6 bases). CDR3 size: 15 residues. With 6 bases removed from V and 1 base from J, the gap between germline ends came to 12 bases. Germline loops: CDR1 MDHEN, CDR2 SYDVKM. The CDR3 DNA follows: TGTGCCAGCAGGCTACGGGACAAGAACACCGGGGAGCTGTTTTTT. It yields the protein CASRLRDKNTGELFF.

This sequence joins TRBV5-6 and TRBJ2-1; 7 bases are a match to TRBD2. The CDR3 is 14 amino acids. V gave up 6 bases and J gave up 1 base; unmatched junction bases: 4. Germline loops: CDR1 SGHDT, CDR2 YYEEEE. The DNA of the CDR3 is TGTGCCAGCACGGGGGAGGGTTCCTACAATGAGCAGTTCTTC. Protein sequence: CASTGEGSYNEQFF.

The chain has TRBV2 and TRBJ2-5, with 15 nucleotides matching TRBD2. The J segment lost 0 bases and the V segment lost 3 bases, leaving 5 bases of the junction unmatched. This CDR3 region has 18 residues. In germline, CDR1 is SNHLY, CDR2 FYNNEI. CDR3 DNA: TGTGCCAGCAGTGACACCGGGACTAGCGGGAGGTACCAAGAGACCCAGTACTTC. Its protein product is CASSDTGTSGRYQETQYF.

This chain joins TRBV9 and TRBJ2-3, with D perhaps matching TRBD2 (6 bases). The V end was cut by 3 bases, the J end by 3 bases, with 11 bases between. Germline V gene lookup returns CDR1 SGDLS and CDR2 YYNGEE. The CDR3 runs to 14 residues. CDR3 nucleotide sequence: TGTGCCAGCAGCGAGAGCGGGCGTACAGATACGCAGTATTTT. Encoded protein: CASSESGRTDTQYF.

The chain combines TRBV19 with TRBJ2-1; a possible D gene is TRBD2 (6 bases). Germline V CDR1 and CDR2: LNHDA, SQIVND (reference sequence). The CDR3 has 16 amino acids. Trimming left V 2 bases short and J 1 base short, with 12 bases between. CDR3 nucleotide sequence: TGTGCCAGTAGTATACCATGGGGGGTTTCCTACAATGAGCAGTTCTTC. Encoded protein: CASSIPWGVSYNEQFF. Drawing the rest from reference TRBV19 and TRBJ2-1, the complete variable domain is DGGITQSPKYLFRKEGQNVTLSCEQNLNHDAMYWYRQDPGQGLRLIYYSQIVNDFQKGDIAEGYSVSREKKESFPLTVTSAQKNPTAFYLCASSIPWGVSYNEQFFGPGTRLTVL.

A single count supports this clone. The rearrangement links TRBV7-9 to TRBJ1-1; TRBD1 is a possible D gene (6 bases). Per the germline V gene, CDR1 is SEHNR and CDR2 is FQNEAQ (reference sequence). The CDR3 loop spans 14 amino acids. Trimming left V 1 base short and J 8 bases short, with 14 bases between. DNA for the CDR3: TGTGCCAGCAGCTTAGTAGGCAAGGGGGAAGAAGCTTTCTTT. It encodes CASSLVGKGEEAFF.

This chain connects TRBV2 to TRBJ2-7; TRBD1 is a possible D gene (6 bases). CDR3 length equals 15 residues. The V gene lost 4 bases and the J gene lost 4 bases, with 17 bases spanning the gap. Per germline, CDR1 SNHLY and CDR2 FYNNEI. CDR3 residues: CASSGWAGADYEQYF. CDR3 DNA: TGTGCCAGCAGTGGCTGGGCAGGGGCAGATTACGAGCAGTACTTC.

This clone was observed a single time. The V call is TRBV9, the J call TRBJ2-3; 10 bases map to TRBD2. This CDR3 has 16 residues. The germline V gene encodes CDR1 SGDLS and CDR2 YYNGEE. The trim removed 0 bases at V and 6 bases at J, leaving 7 bases unmatched. This chain's CDR3 is CASSVVGLAVRDTQYF. For the CDR3, the DNA is TGTGCCAGCAGCGTAGTCGGACTAGCGGTGCGGGATACGCAGTATTTT.

The gene calls are TRBV7-9 and TRBJ2-7; 7 nucleotides line up with TRBD1. Germline-derived CDR1 and CDR2 are SEHNR and FQNEAQ (reference sequence). Trimming took 4 bases from V and 3 from J; bases not matched to a gene: 15. The CDR3 consists of 17 residues. The CDR3 loop is CASSSQTGPNLLYEQYF. As DNA, the CDR3 is TGTGCCAGCAGCTCGCAGACAGGGCCGAACCTCCTCTACGAGCAGTACTTC.

This rearrangement joins TRBV10-3 to TRBJ2-3; TRBD2 is a possible D gene (5 bases). The CDR3 consists of 14 residues. Germline values: CDR1 ENHRY, CDR2 SYGVKD. Trimming stripped 2 bases from V and 6 bases from J, with 12 bases between. CDR3 protein: CAISEPSRGDTQYF. CDR3 in DNA: TGTGCCATCAGTGAGCCCAGCCGAGGGGATACGCAGTATTTT.

The chain has TRBV19 and TRBJ1-1; possibly TRBD1 for D (6 bases). Per the germline V gene, CDR1 is LNHDA and CDR2 is SQIVND (reference sequence). The CDR3 loop spans 14 amino acids. With 5 bases removed from V and 1 base from J, the gap between germline ends came to 11 bases. The DNA of the CDR3 is TGTGCCAGTAGTTTGATGACAGGGAACACTGAAGCTTTCTTT. Translation: CASSLMTGNTEAFF.

The rearrangement joins TRBV6-5 to TRBJ2-7, with D perhaps matching TRBD2 (7 bases). Germline V gene data show CDR1 as MNHEY and CDR2 as SVGAGI. There are 14 residues in the CDR3. With 1 base removed from V and 4 bases from J, the gap between germline ends came to 11 bases. CDR3 sequence: CASSYLGGRYEQYF. In DNA form, the CDR3 reads TGTGCCAGCAGTTACTTGGGGGGGCGGTACGAGCAGTACTTC.

V is TRBV19 and J is TRBJ2-7, with 13 bases that match TRBD2. V was clipped by 4 bases and J by 0 bases; unmatched bases: 3. Germline V lookup: CDR1 LNHDA, CDR2 SQIVND (reference sequence). The CDR3 totals 16 residues. This chain's CDR3 is CASSTGLAGFSYEQYF. The CDR3 region has the DNA TGTGCCAGTAGTACGGGACTAGCGGGGTTCTCCTACGAGCAGTACTTC.

The V gene is TRBV7-8, the J gene TRBJ2-1; D is perhaps TRBD1 or TRBD2 (6 bases each). Trimming cost V 4 bases and J 9 bases, with 10 bases left between them. The CDR3 loop spans 12 amino acids. CDR1 and CDR2 from the germline V gene are SGHVS and FQNEAQ. CDR3 DNA sequence: TGTGCCAGCAGCTCGGGGGCGGTTGAGCAGTTCTTC. Translation: CASSSGAVEQFF.

This clone showed up just once. The genes are TRBV6-5 and TRBJ2-7; D gene unclear. Deletions cut 2 bases from V and 11 bases from J, with 16 bases between. Germline CDR1 and CDR2: MNHEY and SVGAGI. The length of the CDR3 is 13 residues. As DNA, the CDR3 is TGTGCCAGCAGTTACAGCCACGACCGAAGGAAGTACTTC. Residues: CASSYSHDRRKYF.

V usage is TRBV9 and J usage is TRBJ2-7; D unresolved. Germline V gene data show CDR1 as SGDLS and CDR2 as YYNGEE. The length of the CDR3 is 14 residues. V was trimmed by 0 bases and J by 1 base, leaving 8 bases between them. CDR3 sequence: CASSVDGISYEQYF. CDR3 nucleotides: TGTGCCAGCAGCGTAGATGGGATTTCCTACGAGCAGTACTTC.

The chain is built from TRBV10-3 and TRBJ1-1, with a weak D call TRBD1 (6 bases). The CDR3 covers 12 residues. Trimming took 3 bases from V and 11 from J, leaving 13 bases between them. Germline CDR1 reads ENHRY; CDR2 reads SYGVKD. The CDR3 here is CAISDDRIRAFF. The CDR3 coding sequence is TGTGCCATCAGTGATGACAGGATTAGGGCTTTCTTT.